One and the same sample provided the 29 T cell receptor beta chains below, sequenced in a study of CD8 T cells in Susac syndrome (dated by TCRdb to the late 2010s). Library generation was performed with the immunoSEQ multiplex PCR assay. RNA was extracted using the RNeasy kit, and roughly 0.5 to 1 microgram was reverse transcribed with random hexamers. TCRdb itself trimmed the public reads at Q25 with fastp, ran MiXCR and retained productive beta chains. Rows are unified per CDR3 protein, each entry keeping the most common DNA and genes. For this sample the table gives about 200,000 distinct CDR3 sequences, of which 85% to 95% were detected only once. The top ten clonotypes cover 0.095% to 0.12% of the sample. Sequenced material: CD4+ T cells from PBMCs. These receptors all come from a human donor in good health.

CDR3 sequence reads: CASSSRRSGANVLTF. The CDR3 nucleotides are TGTGCCAGCAGTTCCAGACGCTCTGGGGCCAACGTCCTGACTTTC. The V gene is TRBV6-5, the J gene TRBJ2-6; D unresolved. With 4 bases removed from V and 0 bases from J, the gap between germline ends came to 7 bases. CDR1 is MNHEY and CDR2 is SVGAGI in the germline V gene. The CDR3 contains 15 residues.

The CDR3 region has the DNA TGTGCCAGCAGTGAAGGAAAAACCCCACAGGGCGGTGGCTACACCTTC. Translating it yields CASSEGKTPQGGGYTF. The rearrangement links TRBV2 to TRBJ1-2; D is possibly TRBD1 (6 bases). Germline V gene lookup returns CDR1 SNHLY and CDR2 FYNNEI. CDR3 length equals 16 residues. V lost 1 base and J lost 7, with 19 bases in between.

The chain links TRBV24-1 to TRBJ1-2; 7 bases map to TRBD1. CDR1 is KGHDR and CDR2 is SFDVKD in the germline V gene. The CDR3 is 14 residues long. The V gene end was trimmed by 2 bases and the J gene end by 8 bases; junction bases not matched to a gene: 7. The CDR3 sequence is CATSDYRGYGGYTF. The CDR3 DNA follows: TGTGCCACCAGTGATTACAGGGGATACGGCGGCTACACCTTC.

The chain combines TRBV11-1 with TRBJ2-3; D ambiguous. The CDR3 extends over 15 amino acids. Germline loops: CDR1 SGHAT, CDR2 FQDESV (reference sequence). Trimming removed 1 base from V and 5 bases from J, with 13 bases in between. The CDR3 coding sequence is TGTGCCAGCAGCTTAGTCCGGATCAAGGGAGATACGCAGTATTTT. Translating it yields CASSLVRIKGDTQYF.

The chain recombines TRBV13 with TRBJ1-1, with D unresolved. Germline V gives CDR1 PRHDT, CDR2 FYEKMQ (reference sequence). Trimming pared 4 bases from V and 4 bases from J, leaving 13 bases between. The CDR3 extends over 14 amino acids. The CDR3 coding sequence is TGTGCCAGCAGCTACGGGAGCTGGGGCACTGAAGCTTTCTTT. Encoded protein: CASSYGSWGTEAFF.

CDR3 sequence reads: CAWGFINEQFF. As DNA, the CDR3 is TGTGCCTGGGGGTTCATCAATGAGCAGTTCTTC. The J gene is TRBJ2-1, the V gene TRBV30; no definite D call. The germline V gene has CDR1 GTSNPN and CDR2 SVGIG (reference sequence). V was cut by 5 bases and J by 6 bases, with 8 bases left in between. The length of the CDR3 is 11 residues.

The chain links TRBV29-1 to TRBJ1-1; TRBD1 is a possible D gene (6 bases). Germline assignment: CDR1 SQVTM and CDR2 ANQGSEA. Trimming removed 4 bases at V and 1 base at J, with 13 bases between. CDR3 length: 14 amino acids. CDR3 amino acids: CSVVWDTQNTEAFF. Written as DNA, the CDR3 is TGCAGCGTTGTATGGGACACCCAGAACACTGAAGCTTTCTTT.

This sequence joins TRBV2 and TRBJ2-3, with D tentatively TRBD2 (5 bases). The CDR3 totals 14 residues. In germline, CDR1 is SNHLY, CDR2 FYNNEI. Trimming stripped 4 bases from V and 2 bases from J, with 10 bases between. CDR3 nucleotide sequence: TGTGCCAGCAGTGTTGCGACTACCACAGATACGCAGTATTTT. It yields the protein CASSVATTTDTQYF.

The chain has TRBV6-6 and TRBJ1-1, with D possibly matching TRBD1 (5 bases). The CDR3 runs 13 residues. Germline V gene lookup returns CDR1 MNHNY and CDR2 SVGAGI (reference sequence). V was trimmed by 4 bases and J by 0 bases, leaving 6 bases between them. The CDR3 loop is CASSWGMNTEAFF. The CDR3 bases are TGTGCCAGCAGTTGGGGGATGAACACTGAAGCTTTCTTT.

The rearrangement joins TRBV20-1 to TRBJ2-7; D is possibly TRBD2 (6 bases). V was trimmed by 2 bases and J by 2 bases, leaving 16 bases between them. The CDR3 consists of 15 residues. The germline V gene has CDR1 DFQATT and CDR2 SNEGSKA (reference sequence). CDR3 residues: CSARPPGGETYEQYV. The CDR3 DNA sequence: TGCAGTGCTAGACCCCCTGGCGGGGAGACCTACGAGCAGTACGTC.

This clonotype was detected only once. The chain is built from TRBV28 and TRBJ1-2, with 10 nucleotides matching TRBD1. Looked up from germline, CDR1 is MDHEN and CDR2 is SYDVKM. J lost 6 bases, V lost 2 bases, and 9 bases had no gene match. CDR3 length equals 16 residues. CDR3 amino acids: CASSLSVGGTGDGYTF. The CDR3, as DNA: TGTGCCAGCAGTTTAAGTGTAGGAGGGACAGGGGATGGCTACACCTTC.

The chain joins TRBV12-3 or TRBV12-4 to TRBJ2-7; TRBD2 matches 7 bases. V lost 3 bases, J lost 9 bases, and 8 bases stayed unmatched. The CDR3 sequence is 13 residues long. CDR3 sequence reads: CASSFRLAGGQYV. The CDR3 DNA is TGTGCCAGCAGTTTTAGACTAGCTGGAGGGCAGTACGTC.

The CDR3 loop is CASSVEGSNTEAFF. CDR3 sequence (DNA): TGTGCCAGCAGCGTAGAAGGATCGAACACTGAAGCTTTCTTT. The V gene is TRBV9, the J gene TRBJ1-1, with D unclear. The CDR3 has 14 residues. Trimming stripped 0 bases from V and 1 base from J, with 7 bases between. Per the germline V gene, CDR1 is SGDLS and CDR2 is YYNGEE.

The V and J genes are TRBV5-8 and TRBJ1-6, with TRBD1 identical over 7 bases. CDR1 and CDR2 (germline): SGHTS, YDEGEE. J was trimmed by 5 bases and V by 4 bases; bases with no gene match: 9. The CDR3 spans 16 residues. Here the CDR3 reads CASSLRTGMHNSPLHF. The CDR3 bases are TGTGCCAGCAGCCTCAGGACAGGAATGCATAATTCACCCCTCCACTTT.

J is TRBJ2-5 and V is TRBV4-3, with 13 bases aligning to TRBD2. V trimming: 1 base; J trimming: 1 base; junction bases outside the gene matches: 3. The CDR3 sequence is 17 residues long. Germline CDR1 and CDR2: LGHNA and YSLEER. The CDR3 nucleotides are TGCGCCAGCAGCCAAGGACTAGCGGGGGGTCCCCAAGAGACCCAGTACTTC. It encodes CASSQGLAGGPQETQYF.

This chain links TRBV29-1 with TRBJ1-2, with a possible D match to TRBD1 (6 bases). V dropped 4 bases and J dropped 7 bases, with 19 bases sitting between them. Germline values: CDR1 SQVTM, CDR2 ANQGSEA. The CDR3 loop spans 14 amino acids. CDR3 DNA: TGCAGCGTTGCCCCGGCGGGGGGCTCGGGTGGCTACACCTTC. It translates to CSVAPAGGSGGYTF.

J is TRBJ2-3 and V is TRBV11-3, with a weak D call TRBD1 (6 bases). This CDR3 region has 14 residues. Per the germline V gene, CDR1 is SGHNT and CDR2 is YENEEA. Trimming removed 5 bases at V and 1 base at J, with 10 bases between. CDR3 region: CASSRRQGTDTQYF. CDR3 coding DNA: TGTGCCAGCAGCAGACGACAGGGCACAGATACGCAGTATTTT.

This clonotype showed up just once. The CDR3 nucleotides are TGTGCCAGCACCCCCGATGGGCAGGGGCTCGAGCAGTACTTC. It translates to CASTPDGQGLEQYF. The chain couples TRBV12-3 or TRBV12-4 to TRBJ2-7, with a possible D match to TRBD1 (6 bases). The CDR3 is made up of 14 amino acids. V shed 7 bases and J shed 6 bases, with 19 bases lying between them.

This chain links TRBV3-1 with TRBJ1-2; 10 bases line up with TRBD1. Germline V gives CDR1 LGHDT, CDR2 YNNKEL (reference sequence). The CDR3 is 15 residues long. The trim removed 1 base at V and 8 bases at J, leaving 7 bases unmatched. CDR3 protein: CASSQGTGGVSGYTF. DNA for the CDR3: TGTGCCAGCAGCCAAGGGACAGGGGGGGTTAGCGGCTACACCTTC.

The chain uses TRBV9 and TRBJ1-2, with 7 bases aligning to TRBD1. Per the germline V gene, CDR1 is SGDLS and CDR2 is YYNGEE. The V and J ends lost 4 bases and 1 base, in that order; junction bases with no gene match: 13. The CDR3 sequence is 17 residues long. The chain's CDR3 is CASSINQRDRLNYGYTF. In DNA, the CDR3 is TGTGCCAGCAGCATAAACCAACGGGACAGACTTAACTATGGCTACACCTTC.

This clonotype occurred a few times. This chain joins TRBV2 and TRBJ2-7; 10 bases are shared with TRBD1. There are 13 residues in the CDR3. From germline, CDR1 is SNHLY and CDR2 FYNNEI. V lost 6 bases and J lost 6; bases outside the gene matches: 5. The CDR3 loop is CASRETGGAEQYF. CDR3 DNA: TGTGCCAGCAGGGAGACAGGGGGCGCCGAGCAGTACTTC. The entire variable domain, with the rest obtained from reference TRBV2 and TRBJ2-7, is as follows: EPEVTQTPSHQVTQMGQEVILRCVPISNHLYFYWYRQILGQKVEFLVSFYNNEISEKSEIFDDQFSVERPDGSNFTLKIRSTKLEDSAMYFCASRETGGAEQYFGPGTRLTVT.

This chain links TRBV20-1 with TRBJ2-3; D unresolved. Germline V gives CDR1 DFQATT, CDR2 SNEGSKA (reference sequence). The CDR3 is 15 amino acids. V was trimmed by 1 base and J by 1 base, leaving 12 bases between them. The CDR3 region is CSARGFSYGTDTQYF. The CDR3 nucleotides read TGCAGTGCTAGAGGTTTTTCCTACGGCACAGATACGCAGTATTTT.

V gene TRBV12-3 or TRBV12-4 combines with J gene TRBJ1-2, with D unclear. The CDR3 contains 12 residues. Trimming took 3 bases from V and 8 from J, leaving 10 bases between them. The CDR3, as DNA: TGTGCCAGCAGTTTTGTGGCCGGGGGCTACACCTTC. Its translation is CASSFVAGGYTF.

This rearrangement joins TRBV7-2 to TRBJ1-1, with 8 bases lining up with TRBD1. Germline V gene lookup returns CDR1 SGHTA and CDR2 FQGNSA. This CDR3 comprises 12 residues. After removal of 3 bases from V and 8 bases from J, the junction contained 2 bases not matched to a gene. The CDR3 region has the DNA TGTGCCAGCAGCTTTAGGACAGGGGAAGCTTTCTTT. This sequence encodes CASSFRTGEAFF.

This clonotype came up once. V is TRBV23-1 and J is TRBJ2-7, with D tentatively TRBD1 (5 bases). TRBV23-1 is placed among ORFs of uncertain function. The ends were cut back, 0 bases at V and 0 bases at J, with 12 bases in the middle. This CDR3 has 16 amino acids. The CDR3 nucleotides are TGCGCCAGCAGTCAATCCCGGAGACAGTACTCCTACGAGCAGTACGTC. Translation: CASSQSRRQYSYEQYV.

This rearrangement joins TRBV25-1 to TRBJ2-2; 8 nucleotides match TRBD1. From germline, CDR1 is MGHDK and CDR2 SYGVNS. V shed 7 bases and J 4 bases; nucleotides not matched to a gene: 8. CDR3 size: 15 residues. The CDR3 DNA reads TGTGCCAGCACCGCACTGACAGGGGCCACCGGGGAGCTGTTTTTT. Translation: CASTALTGATGELFF.

The chain carries TRBV3-1 and TRBJ2-3; tentatively, D is TRBD1 (5 bases). Germline V CDR1 and CDR2: LGHDT, YNNKEL (reference sequence). V was clipped by 5 bases and J by 10 bases, with 16 bases between them. The CDR3 is 13 amino acids. The CDR3 bases are TGTGCCAGCAGCGTTCAAGACAGTTCGCCGCAGTATTTT. It codes for CASSVQDSSPQYF.

This chain uses TRBV20-1 with TRBJ2-2; D may be TRBD1 (5 bases). Per the germline V gene, CDR1 is DFQATT and CDR2 is SNEGSKA (reference sequence). CDR3 length equals 14 residues. V lost 5 bases and J lost 1, with 11 bases in between. In DNA, the CDR3 is TGCAGTGCTGGGAATACAGGGAACACCGGGGAGCTGTTTTTT. This gives the protein CSAGNTGNTGELFF.

The chain recombines TRBV20-1 with TRBJ2-3; D is possibly TRBD2 (5 bases). Germline V lookup: CDR1 DFQATT, CDR2 SNEGSKA (reference sequence). V gave up 1 base and J gave up 3 bases, with 14 bases separating them. CDR3 size: 15 residues. CDR3 DNA: TGCAGTGCTAGAGTCCCAGGCCGAGGGACAGATACGCAGTATTTT. It translates to CSARVPGRGTDTQYF.